Listed here are 20 T cell receptor beta chains from one sample, sequenced in a study of T cell responses to AZD1222 COVID-19 vaccine. The protocol was immunoSEQ multiplex PCR, while the TCRdb copy is restricted to in-frame clones and leaves out a portion. The sample has about 89,000 clones, around nine tenths seen once. The sequencing here drew on peripheral blood, taken 28 days after the second AZD1222 dose. These receptors were collected from an adult who received the AZD1222 COVID-19 vaccine.

The V gene is TRBV9, the J gene TRBJ2-3; 11 nucleotides agree with TRBD2. The V segment lost 2 bases and the J segment 3 bases; nucleotides outside the gene matches: 8. Germline assignment: CDR1 SGDLS and CDR2 YYNGEE. There are 17 residues in the CDR3. Here the CDR3 reads CASSVDPSGRMTDTQYF. CDR3 nucleotides: TGTGCCAGCAGCGTCGACCCTAGCGGGAGGATGACAGATACGCAGTATTTT.

The genes are TRBV30 and TRBJ2-2; D may match TRBD1 or TRBD2 (6 bases each). The length of the CDR3 is 15 residues. Per germline, CDR1 GTSNPN and CDR2 SVGIG (reference sequence). Deletions cut 4 bases from V and 4 bases from J, with 16 bases between. The CDR3 DNA sequence: TGTGCCTGGAAGGGGGGCTTTGGGAGCACCGGGGAGCTGTTTTTT. As protein: CAWKGGFGSTGELFF.

This rearrangement joins TRBV14 to TRBJ2-5, with 11 bases fitting TRBD2. The trim removed 5 bases at V and 4 bases at J, leaving 9 bases unmatched. The CDR3 sequence is 16 residues long. Germline CDR1 reads SGHDN; CDR2 reads FVKESK. The DNA of the CDR3 is TGTGCCAGCAGCTCTGATAGCGGGGGGGCTGGAGAGACCCAGTACTTC. Residues: CASSSDSGGAGETQYF.

This sequence joins TRBV30 and TRBJ2-1; 11 nucleotides agree with TRBD2. The CDR3 totals 14 residues. Unmatched junction bases numbered 3, after V lost 0 bases and J lost 8 bases. Germline V gene data show CDR1 as GTSNPN and CDR2 as SVGIG (reference sequence). In DNA, the CDR3 is TGTGCCTGGAGTGTTAGCGGGAGGGCCGATGAGCAGTTCTTC. Amino acid sequence: CAWSVSGRADEQFF.

The chain uses TRBV20-1 and TRBJ2-7; a possible D gene is TRBD2 (5 bases). Germline CDR1 is DFQATT and CDR2 is SNEGSKA (reference sequence). The length of the CDR3 is 16 residues. The V end was cut by 3 bases, the J end by 2 bases, with 20 bases between. For the CDR3, the DNA is TGCAGTGCTAGTCACCCGGGATTTGGTACTCCCTACGAGCAGTACTTC. Its translation: CSASHPGFGTPYEQYF.

V is TRBV5-6 and J is TRBJ1-1, with TRBD1 as a possible D gene (5 bases). This CDR3 is built from 15 residues. Germline CDR1 and CDR2: SGHDT and YYEEEE. V lost 0 bases, J lost 3 bases, and 12 bases lay in between. Here the CDR3 DNA reads TGTGCCAGCAGCTTGGTGGCGGGGGATTACACTGAAGCTTTCTTT. It encodes CASSLVAGDYTEAFF.

The chain couples TRBV5-1 to TRBJ2-5; 12 bases align to TRBD2. V was pared by 4 bases and J by 5 bases, with 9 bases of the junction left unmatched. The CDR3 is 16 amino acids. Germline V gene sequence: CDR1 SGHRS, CDR2 YFSETQ. Here the CDR3 DNA reads TGCGCCAGCAGCAGGGCGCTAGCGGGAGGGCACGAGACCCAGTACTTC. This translates into CASSRALAGGHETQYF. The whole variable domain, remainder taken from reference TRBV5-1 and TRBJ2-5, is KAGVTQTPRYLIKTRGQQVTLSCSPISGHRSVSWYQQTPGQGLQFLFEYFSETQRNKGNFPGRFSGRQFSNSRSEMNVSTLELGDSALYLCASSRALAGGHETQYFGPGTRLLVL.

Note on this clone: Different DNA sequences within this sample yield the same CDR3. The chain has TRBV30 and TRBJ2-7; the D call may be TRBD1 or TRBD2 (6 bases each). Germline V lookup: CDR1 GTSNPN, CDR2 SVGIG (reference sequence). This CDR3 is built from 12 residues. The ends were cut back, 5 bases at V and 4 bases at J, with 12 bases in the middle. The CDR3 DNA reads TGTGCCTGGTCCCGGGGGCCTTACGAGCAGTACTTC. The encoded protein is CAWSRGPYEQYF.

The chain recombines TRBV7-2 with TRBJ2-3, with a weak D call TRBD1 (6 bases). Trimming stripped 3 bases from V and 2 bases from J, with 12 bases between. Per the germline V gene, CDR1 is SGHTA and CDR2 is FQGNSA. CDR3 length: 15 amino acids. CDR3 sequence (DNA): TGTGCCAGCAGCTTGGGGGCGAGCCCCACAGATACGCAGTATTTT. It specifies CASSLGASPTDTQYF.

The CDR3 sequence is CASSFGMDQRSYGYTF. CDR3 sequence (DNA): TGTGCCAGCAGCTTCGGGATGGACCAACGTTCCTATGGCTACACCTTC. This chain joins TRBV11-2 and TRBJ1-2; D is uncertain. Germline CDR1 and CDR2: SGHAT and FQNNGV. V was clipped by 3 bases and J by 4 bases, with 18 bases between them. This CDR3 has 16 amino acids.

The CDR3 region is CASRPDSDWGYTF. The CDR3 region has the DNA TGTGCCAGCAGGCCTGACAGCGACTGGGGCTACACCTTC. The rearrangement joins TRBV2 to TRBJ1-2; D might be TRBD1 (5 bases). Deletions cut 6 bases from V and 8 bases from J, with 16 bases between. CDR1 and CDR2 from the germline V gene are SNHLY and FYNNEI. The CDR3 runs to 13 residues.

The V call is TRBV6-5, the J call TRBJ1-2; D might be TRBD1 (5 bases). The CDR3 loop spans 15 amino acids. Trimming took off 2 bases at V and 4 bases at J, with 14 bases between the two ends. Germline CDR1 reads MNHEY; CDR2 reads SVGAGI. The CDR3 region has the DNA TGTGCCAGCAGTTACGAGGAGGGGTGGACCTATGGCTACACCTTC. This encodes CASSYEEGWTYGYTF.

The chain joins TRBV5-1 to TRBJ1-2; 9 bases match TRBD1. The CDR3 sequence is 13 residues long. Germline-derived CDR1 and CDR2 are SGHRS and YFSETQ. V trimming: 3 bases; J trimming: 3 bases; junction bases outside the gene matches: 0. The chain's CDR3 is CASSWTGDYGYTF. The CDR3 DNA reads TGCGCCAGCAGCTGGACAGGGGACTATGGCTACACCTTC.

The V and J genes are TRBV6-1 and TRBJ1-3; maybe TRBD1 (5 bases). The CDR3 is made up of 14 amino acids. The germline gives CDR1 MNHNS, CDR2 SASEGT. Trimming left V 3 bases short and J 3 bases short, with 9 bases between. Here the CDR3 DNA reads TGTGCCAGCAGTGATGGGGGGTTTGGAAACACCATATATTTT. Its protein product is CASSDGGFGNTIYF.

The CDR3 spells CATSDNKGGSGNTIYF. CDR3 nucleotides: TGTGCCACCAGTGATAACAAAGGGGGTAGTGGAAACACCATATATTTT. J is TRBJ1-3 and V is TRBV24-1; possibly TRBD1 for D (6 bases). V lost 3 bases to trimming and J lost 3 bases, with 14 bases between them. CDR3 size: 16 residues. Germline V gives CDR1 KGHDR, CDR2 SFDVKD.

This rearrangement joins TRBV19 to TRBJ2-5, with D maybe TRBD1 (5 bases). The CDR3 runs to 14 residues. Per the germline V gene, CDR1 is LNHDA and CDR2 is SQIVND (reference sequence). The ends were cut back, 7 bases at V and 3 bases at J, with 15 bases in the middle. The CDR3 DNA reads as TGTGCCAGTAACAAAGGGGAATTCGAAGAGACCCAGTACTTC. Protein sequence: CASNKGEFEETQYF.

The chain combines TRBV19 with TRBJ1-2; D might be TRBD1 (6 bases). Between the trimmed V and J ends, which lost 10 bases and 2 bases, there was a span of 14 bases. The length of the CDR3 is 13 residues. Germline CDR1 is LNHDA and CDR2 is SQIVND (reference sequence). The CDR3 nucleotides read TGTGCCACAAGGGACACGCCAAACTATGGCTACACCTTC. It encodes CATRDTPNYGYTF.

The chain joins TRBV9 to TRBJ2-7, with D possibly matching TRBD2 (5 bases). CDR1 SGDLS and CDR2 YYNGEE come from the germline V gene. CDR3 length equals 15 residues. The V end was cut by 3 bases, the J end by 2 bases, with 15 bases between. The CDR3 DNA sequence: TGTGCCAGCAGCGCCGCAGCGGAACTAACCTACGAGCAGTACTTC. As protein: CASSAAAELTYEQYF.

The chain uses TRBV18 and TRBJ2-1; 13 nucleotides line up with TRBD2. V gave up 3 bases and J gave up 1 base; unmatched junction bases: 3. CDR1 is KGHSH and CDR2 is LQKENI in the germline V gene. The CDR3 consists of 17 residues. The CDR3 DNA is TGTGCCAGCTCACCTAAGACTAGCGGGAGGTCCTACAATGAGCAGTTCTTC. As protein: CASSPKTSGRSYNEQFF.

This clone was detected only once. This chain connects TRBV3-1 (or the pseudogene TRBV3-2) to TRBJ1-1, with 10 bases aligning to TRBD1. V shed 9 bases, J shed 1 base, and the junction held 2 bases outside the gene matches. CDR3 size: 13 residues. CDR1 and CDR2 from the germline V gene are LGHDT and YNNKEL (reference sequence). Written as DNA, the CDR3 is TGTGCCAGTGGACAGGGGGGGAACACTGAAGCTTTCTTT. Its protein product is CASGQGGNTEAFF.